A single sample is the source of the 24 T cell receptor beta chains below, sequenced in a study of cytomegalovirus exposure and HLA in healthy donors (dated by TCRdb to 2016 to 2017). The library was made by the immunoSEQ multiplex PCR assay. TCRdb retrieved this table from immuneACCESS and kept in-frame rearrangements only. Not all clones are present; in checked studies, unresolved V genes account for under half, and no reason is known for the remainder. The sample table holds tens of thousands of clones, of which roughly 92% were seen once. The ten largest clones represent around 1.2% of the sample. Sequenced input: PBMCs. The source is a woman in her 30s in good health and CMV-seropositive.

V gene TRBV25-1 combines with J gene TRBJ2-7; TRBD1 matches at 8 bases. Germline V CDR1 and CDR2: MGHDK, SYGVNS. CDR3 length: 14 amino acids. The V segment lost 8 bases and the J segment 2 bases; nucleotides outside the gene matches: 8. CDR3 sequence reads: CASAKRQGPYEQYF. The CDR3 DNA reads as TGTGCCAGCGCAAAGCGACAGGGGCCCTACGAGCAGTACTTC.

The CDR3 nucleotides read TGTGCCAGCAGAGCAGGGACAGATCGCTCTGGAAACACCATATATTTT. This translates into CASRAGTDRSGNTIYF. The chain joins TRBV6-6 to TRBJ1-3, with 7 nucleotides matching TRBD1. V was clipped by 6 bases and J by 0 bases; unmatched bases: 8. The CDR3 contains 16 residues. Germline CDR1 MNHNY, CDR2 SVGAGI (reference sequence).

This chain uses TRBV7-2 with TRBJ1-5; possibly TRBD1 for D (6 bases). CDR3 length: 13 amino acids. From germline, CDR1 is SGHTA and CDR2 FQGNSA. Between the trimmed V and J ends, which lost 4 bases and 4 bases, there was a span of 8 bases. The CDR3 is CASSSGQNQPQHF. The CDR3 nucleotides read TGTGCCAGCAGCTCCGGACAGAATCAGCCCCAGCATTTT.

This sequence joins TRBV5-4 and TRBJ2-7; 11 bases align to TRBD2. This CDR3 is built from 16 residues. V lost 4 bases, J lost 0 bases, and 6 bases stayed unmatched. Germline CDR1 and CDR2: SGHNT and YYREEE (reference sequence). CDR3 in DNA: TGTGCCAGCAGCACCGGACTAGCGGGCGTCTCCTACGAGCAGTACTTC. Its protein product is CASSTGLAGVSYEQYF.

This clone has a single count. The chain combines TRBV5-1 with TRBJ2-1; possibly TRBD1 for D (5 bases). V was cut by 0 bases and J by 8 bases, with 9 bases left in between. In germline, CDR1 is SGHRS, CDR2 YFSETQ. The CDR3 contains 13 residues. The CDR3 reads CASSLGQGDEQFF. CDR3 nucleotides: TGCGCCAGCAGCTTGGGGCAGGGCGATGAGCAGTTCTTC. Full variable domain (remainder filled in from reference TRBV5-1 and TRBJ2-1): KAGVTQTPRYLIKTRGQQVTLSCSPISGHRSVSWYQQTPGQGLQFLFEYFSETQRNKGNFPGRFSGRQFSNSRSEMNVSTLELGDSALYLCASSLGQGDEQFFGPGTRLTVL.

This chain connects TRBV18 to TRBJ1-2; tentative D call: TRBD1 (5 bases). Trimming stripped 1 base from V and 8 bases from J, with 17 bases between. CDR1 KGHSH and CDR2 LQKENI come from the germline V gene. This CDR3 is 15 amino acids long. The CDR3 nucleotides are TGTGCCAGCTCACCACTGGAGGGGCGCGCAGGAGGCTACACCTTC. Protein: CASSPLEGRAGGYTF.

CDR3 nucleotide sequence: TGTGCCAGCAGTTACTCGAGCGGACGGGAAAACATTCAGTACTTC. Translated, it gives CASSYSSGRENIQYF. The V call is TRBV6-5, the J call TRBJ2-4; maybe TRBD2 (5 bases). This CDR3 region has 15 residues. Germline CDR1 and CDR2: MNHEY and SVGAGI. V gave up 0 bases and J gave up 5 bases, with 11 bases separating them.

The chain combines TRBV11-2 with TRBJ2-1; possibly TRBD2 for D (5 bases). From germline, CDR1 is SGHAT and CDR2 FQNNGV. This CDR3 has 15 amino acids. V was pared by 6 bases and J by 1 base, with 13 bases between. The CDR3 sequence is CASSLTSVSYNEQFF. The DNA for the CDR3 is TGTGCCAGCAGTCTAACTAGTGTGTCCTACAATGAGCAGTTCTTC.

The genes are TRBV6-5 and TRBJ2-2; TRBD2 matches 7 bases. J lost 7 bases, V lost 6 bases, and 8 bases had no gene match. Germline CDR1 and CDR2: MNHEY and SVGAGI. This CDR3 is 14 amino acids long. The CDR3 DNA reads as TGTGCCAGCAGCCCCCGGCGGGAGAGCGGGGAGCTGTTTTTT. Protein sequence: CASSPRRESGELFF.

The chain uses TRBV7-3 and TRBJ2-1; 10 nucleotides agree with TRBD2. Germline CDR1 is SGHTA and CDR2 is FQGTGA. The CDR3 has 15 amino acids. V lost 4 bases and J lost 7; bases outside the gene matches: 7. The CDR3: CASSSNGLAENEQFF. Here the CDR3 DNA reads TGTGCCAGCAGCTCGAATGGACTAGCGGAAAATGAGCAGTTCTTC.

V gene TRBV6-6 combines with J gene TRBJ2-7; TRBD2 aligns across 15 bases. The CDR3 sequence is 15 residues long. Germline CDR1 MNHNY, CDR2 SVGAGI (reference sequence). The V segment lost 5 bases and the J segment 4 bases; nucleotides outside the gene matches: 3. CDR3 DNA sequence: TGTGCCAGCAGTCCTGGGACTAGCGGGAGGTACGAGCAGTACTTC. As protein: CASSPGTSGRYEQYF.

This clone was seen just once. The chain carries TRBV7-9 and TRBJ2-3, with D hard to call. Trimming pared 4 bases from V and 4 bases from J, leaving 9 bases between. The CDR3 runs to 13 residues. CDR1 is SEHNR, CDR2 FQNEAQ, per germline (reference sequence). The CDR3, as DNA: TGTGCCAGCAGCTCCCTAATCGCAGATACGCAGTATTTT. This gives the protein CASSSLIADTQYF.

V usage is TRBV10-2 and J usage is TRBJ2-7; TRBD2 matches 14 bases. V lost 7 bases, J lost 5 bases, and 7 bases stayed unmatched. Per the germline V gene, CDR1 is WSHSY and CDR2 is SAAADI. This CDR3 has 15 residues. The DNA for the CDR3 is TGCGCCAGCAACCTCGGGACTAGCGGGAGTAACGAGCAGTACTTC. This translates into CASNLGTSGSNEQYF.

V gene TRBV28 combines with J gene TRBJ2-1; the match to TRBD2 covers 13 bases. Germline V CDR1 and CDR2: MDHEN, SYDVKM. CDR3 length equals 15 residues. The ends lost 6 bases at V and 8 bases at J; junction bases unmatched: 7. CDR3 coding DNA: TGTGCCAGCAGAGCGGGACTAGCGGGACTTTATGAGCAGTTCTTC. The encoded protein is CASRAGLAGLYEQFF.

The gene calls are TRBV5-4 and TRBJ1-1, with 8 positions matching TRBD1. Germline lookup yields CDR1 SGHNT and CDR2 YYREEE (reference sequence). V lost 6 bases and J lost 0; bases outside the gene matches: 13. The CDR3 extends over 17 amino acids. The DNA for the CDR3 is TGTGCCAGCACTGAAGGACAGGGTGTAGGTCTGAACACTGAAGCTTTCTTT. It codes for CASTEGQGVGLNTEAFF.

V is TRBV30 and J is TRBJ1-1; possibly TRBD1 for D (6 bases). Trimming pared 2 bases from V and 4 bases from J, leaving 14 bases between. CDR1 is GTSNPN and CDR2 is SVGIG in the germline V gene (reference sequence). The CDR3 contains 14 residues. Here the CDR3 DNA reads TGTGCCTGGAGTTATTACAGGGACGGCACTGAAGCTTTCTTT. It specifies CAWSYYRDGTEAFF.

The chain has TRBV7-3 and TRBJ2-1; TRBD2 matches 11 bases. The ends lost 4 bases at V and 6 bases at J; junction bases unmatched: 5. Germline values: CDR1 SGHTA, CDR2 FQGTGA. CDR3 length: 15 residues. The CDR3 DNA is TGTGCCAGCAGCTCATCCGGGACTAGCGGCAATGAGCAGTTCTTC. Translated, it gives CASSSSGTSGNEQFF.

The genes are TRBV7-6 and TRBJ2-1; D is possibly TRBD2 (6 bases). The V gene lost 5 bases and the J gene lost 0 bases, with 11 bases spanning the gap. Germline V gene sequence: CDR1 SGHVS, CDR2 FNYEAQ. The CDR3 has 15 residues. The CDR3 sequence is CASSERETSYNEQFF. The CDR3 bases are TGTGCCAGCAGCGAACGGGAGACCTCCTACAATGAGCAGTTCTTC.

The V and J genes are TRBV7-6 and TRBJ1-3; tentatively, D is TRBD1 (6 bases). Germline V gives CDR1 SGHVS, CDR2 FNYEAQ. The CDR3 totals 14 residues. Between the trimmed V and J ends, which lost 5 bases and 8 bases, there was a span of 16 bases. The CDR3 DNA reads as TGTGCCAGCAGCCTAGGACAGTGGAGGGACACCATATATTTT. The encoded protein is CASSLGQWRDTIYF.

The V and J genes are TRBV28 and TRBJ1-1; D might be TRBD1 (5 bases). Germline V lookup: CDR1 MDHEN, CDR2 SYDVKM. Deletions cut 3 bases from V and 6 bases from J, with 14 bases between. CDR3 size: 14 residues. In DNA form, the CDR3 reads TGTGCCAGCAGTTTGAAGGGGTTGATAGCTGAAGCTTTCTTT. This gives the protein CASSLKGLIAEAFF.

J is TRBJ2-7 and V is TRBV19; D perhaps matches TRBD2 (6 bases). This CDR3 has 15 amino acids. Trimming removed 7 bases at V and 2 bases at J, with 18 bases between. Germline loops: CDR1 LNHDA, CDR2 SQIVND (reference sequence). The CDR3: CASTLRAGSTYEQYF. The CDR3, as DNA: TGTGCCAGTACCCTCAGAGCGGGTTCTACCTACGAGCAGTACTTC.

The chain is built from TRBV5-5 and TRBJ1-2; D is unclear. Trimming took off 2 bases at V and 0 bases at J, with 11 bases between the two ends. The CDR3 has 15 residues. The germline gives CDR1 SGHKS, CDR2 YYEKEE (reference sequence). DNA for the CDR3: TGTGCCAGCAGCTTAGCGGGTATCACTAACTATGGCTACACCTTC. Amino acid sequence: CASSLAGITNYGYTF.

The chain employs TRBV27 and TRBJ1-2, with 7 positions matching TRBD1. CDR3 length: 14 residues. The J segment lost 4 bases and the V segment lost 3 bases, leaving 5 bases of the junction unmatched. Germline assignment: CDR1 MNHEY and CDR2 SMNVEV (reference sequence). CDR3 coding DNA: TGTGCCAGCAGTTTCATAGGACAGGCCTATGGCTACACCTTC. Encoded protein: CASSFIGQAYGYTF.

The V call is TRBV5-1, the J call TRBJ2-7; possibly TRBD1 for D (6 bases). CDR1 is SGHRS, CDR2 YFSETQ, per germline. The CDR3 has 14 residues. The ends were cut back, 3 bases at V and 7 bases at J, with 17 bases in the middle. CDR3 in amino acids: CASSYTQGRGEQYF. In DNA form, the CDR3 reads TGCGCCAGCAGCTACACACAGGGTAGGGGAGAGCAGTACTTC.